Given below is one TCR beta chain in context. Its specificity is unknown. This sample was included in a study of radiotherapy plus CTLA-4 blockade in lung cancer. Across the whole study: Around 18% of enrolled patients responded objectively, and roughly 31% had disease control. The study's findings and limits: The best prediction of response reportedly came from early blood T cell clone dynamics, with interferon-beta. Expansion in blood of tumor-derived TCR clones was seen after radiotherapy plus ipilimumab.

Data came from immunoSEQ multiplex PCR; TCRdb stores just in-frame clones and leaves some out. The repertoire has about 30,000 clones, roughly four fifths of them found once; the top ten carry 7% to 8%. Patients with chemo-refractory metastatic non-small-cell lung cancer received focal radiation plus CTLA-4 blockade with ipilimumab. This TCR came from a human donor with non-small cell lung cancer who had stable disease on radiotherapy plus ipilimumab. The source material was peripheral blood, sampled from a patient treated with radiotherapy plus ipilimumab.

In DNA, the CDR3 is TGTGCCAGCAGCTTCCGGGACAGGTTTGGCGAGCAGTACTTC. Its translation is CASSFRDRFGEQYF. The V and J genes are TRBV5-6 and TRBJ2-7; TRBD1 aligns across 8 bases. Germline values: CDR1 SGHDT, CDR2 YYEEEE. The CDR3 contains 14 residues. V was pared by 2 bases and J by 6 bases, with 7 bases of the junction left unmatched. Full variable domain (missing parts from reference TRBV5-6 and TRBJ2-7): DAGVTQSPTHLIKTRGQQVTLRCSPKSGHDTVSWYQQALGQGPQFIFQYYEEEERQRGNFPDRFSGHQFPNYSSELNVNALLLGDSALYLCASSFRDRFGEQYFGPGTRLTVT.